This T cell receptor (beta chain) stems from a study of blood T cell repertoires in COVID-19. Produced via immunoSEQ multiplex PCR; TCRdb's table is partial and in-frame only. Here the sample spans hundreds of thousands of clones, 86% being singletons. A note on this clone: Within the sample, other DNA sequences also encode this same CDR3.

The germline V gene encodes CDR1 SGHRS and CDR2 YFSETQ. This CDR3 contains 13 residues. The ends lost 2 bases at V and 5 bases at J; junction bases unmatched: 3. V and J are TRBV5-1 and TRBJ1-2, with 7 bases fitting TRBD1. Specimen: peripheral blood. This receptor was taken from a young woman with active or convalescent COVID-19. CDR3 in DNA: TGCGCCAGCAGCTTAACAGGGGAATATGGCTACACCTTC. It is translated as CASSLTGEYGYTF.